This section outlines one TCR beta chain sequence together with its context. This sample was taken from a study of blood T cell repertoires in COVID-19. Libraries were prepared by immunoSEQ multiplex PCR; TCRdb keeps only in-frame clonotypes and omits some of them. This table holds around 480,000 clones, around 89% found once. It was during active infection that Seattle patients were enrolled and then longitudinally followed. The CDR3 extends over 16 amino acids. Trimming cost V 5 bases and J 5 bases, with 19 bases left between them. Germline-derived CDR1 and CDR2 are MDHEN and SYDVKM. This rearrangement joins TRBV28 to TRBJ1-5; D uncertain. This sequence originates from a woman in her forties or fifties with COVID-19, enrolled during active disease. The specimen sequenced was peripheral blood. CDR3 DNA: TGTGCCAGCAGTCCTCGAGGAGGGTGGAAGGATCAGCCCCAGCATTTT. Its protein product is CASSPRGGWKDQPQHF.